This TCR beta chain was sequenced for a study of cytomegalovirus exposure and HLA in healthy donors. Whole-study results and caveats: Donor immune exposure was known only as CMV serostatus.

V was pared by 4 bases and J by 2 bases, with 1 base of the junction left unmatched. Germline V gene data show CDR1 as MNHEY and CDR2 as SMNVEV (reference sequence). The CDR3 loop spans 13 amino acids. This clone occurred a few times. What it binds is unknown. The PCR employed 60 Vbeta primers together with 13 Jbeta primers. This table comes from immunoSEQ multiplex PCR, and its TCRdb copy is limited to in-frame clones, with some not included. Of a few hundred thousand clones listed, over 70% are singletons. The chain combines TRBV27 with TRBJ1-2; 7 bases match TRBD1. What was sequenced was PBMCs. The sequence was obtained from a girl aged 2-10 years in good health and CMV-seronegative. CDR3 DNA: TGTGCCAGCAGTTCGGACAGGAACTATGGCTACACCTTC. It is translated as CASSSDRNYGYTF.